The 2 T cell receptor beta chains below were found in one sample sequenced in a study of T-cell reconstitution after alpha-beta-depleted transplantation in children. Study-level findings and limits: Counts and diversity of T cells one year after transplant came mostly from newly produced T cells.

TCRbeta library construction was performed incorporating unique molecular identifiers. One entry per CDR3 protein, called by TCRdb with MiXCR from the PCR reads. The sample includes fewer than 350,000 distinct CDR3 sequences, over 7.5% of them seen just once. These TCRs' antigens remain unknown. The sample consisted of peripheral blood, taken 360 days after TCRalphabeta/CD19-depleted stem cell transplant. Receptors were obtained from a female patient between 2 and 15 years old who had a stem cell transplant for Fanconi anemia, so the T cells may come from the graft donor.

The J gene is TRBJ2-1, the V gene TRBV9; D gene uncertain. The CDR3 sequence is 15 residues long. Germline V gene data show CDR1 as SGDLS and CDR2 as YYNGEE. The V gene lost 3 bases and the J gene lost 1 base, with 11 bases spanning the gap. The CDR3 spells CASSAAPKSYNEQFF. CDR3 DNA: TGTGCCAGCAGCGCGGCCCCCAAATCCTACAATGAGCAGTTCTTC.

The chain links TRBV4-1 to TRBJ2-1, with 9 bases that match TRBD1. The CDR3 sequence is 16 residues long. Losses at the gene ends were 0 bases for V and 6 bases for J; bases not matched to a gene: 6. Germline CDR1 and CDR2: MGHRA and YSYEKL. CDR3: CASSQDRGDRANEQFF. The CDR3 nucleotides read TGCGCCAGCAGCCAAGATCGTGGGGACAGGGCCAATGAGCAGTTCTTC.